Presented here are 20 T cell receptor beta chains from one specimen sequenced in a study of OX40 agonist ivuxolimab in advanced cancers. This table comes from immunoSEQ multiplex PCR, and its TCRdb copy is limited to in-frame clones, with some not included. The profile shows about 78,000 clones, 84% of them singletons. The starting material was CD4+ or CD8+ T cells sorted from blood, obtained in a trial of the OX40 agonist ivuxolimab. Receptor source: an adult with an advanced solid tumor such as melanoma, head and neck, liver or kidney cancer.

The chain is built from TRBV5-4 and TRBJ2-7, with 7 bases matching TRBD1. Germline V gives CDR1 SGHNT, CDR2 YYREEE (reference sequence). This CDR3 is built from 14 residues. Unmatched junction bases numbered 5, after V lost 0 bases and J lost 5 bases. The CDR3 sequence: CASSLVDRVHEQYV. The DNA for the CDR3 is TGTGCCAGCAGCTTGGTAGACAGGGTCCACGAGCAGTACGTC.

This clone has just a few counts. The chain uses TRBV19 and TRBJ2-3; no firm D call. This CDR3 has 14 residues. Trimming removed 3 bases at V and 4 bases at J, with 11 bases between. CDR1 is LNHDA, CDR2 SQIVND, per germline (reference sequence). The CDR3 nucleotides are TGTGCCAGTAGTATTGATGGGATTGCAGATACGCAGTATTTT. This sequence encodes CASSIDGIADTQYF.

The rearrangement joins TRBV7-2 to TRBJ1-2; no firm D call. This CDR3 comprises 12 residues. Trimming removed 5 bases from V and 4 bases from J, with 8 bases in between. CDR1 and CDR2 (germline): SGHTA, FQGNSA. CDR3 coding DNA: TGTGCCAGCAGCCTGGTCGGCTATGGCTACACCTTC. Its translation: CASSLVGYGYTF.

The rearrangement joins TRBV28 to TRBJ2-7; tentative D call: TRBD2 (6 bases). Trimming left V 6 bases short and J 4 bases short, with 10 bases between. Germline CDR1 reads MDHEN; CDR2 reads SYDVKM. The CDR3 length is 12 residues. The CDR3 loop is CASRISGYEQYF. The CDR3 DNA reads TGTGCCAGCAGGATTAGCGGTTACGAGCAGTACTTC. Using reference TRBV28 and TRBJ2-7 for the parts outside the CDR3, the full variable domain is DVKVTQSSRYLVKRTGEKVFLECVQDMDHENMFWYRQDPGLGLRLIYFSYDVKMKEKGDIPEGYSVSREKKERFSLILESASTNQTSMYLCASRISGYEQYFGPGTRLTVT.

The rearrangement joins TRBV15 to TRBJ1-4; a weak D match, TRBD1 (6 bases). This CDR3 has 18 residues. Germline V gene data show CDR1 as LNHNV and CDR2 as YYDKDF (reference sequence). V lost 1 base and J 8 bases, leaving 23 bases between the germline ends. The chain's CDR3 is CATSRVVTGRAEGEKLFF. In nucleotides, the CDR3 is TGTGCCACCAGCAGAGTTGTAACAGGGAGAGCCGAGGGGGAAAAACTGTTTTTT.

J is TRBJ2-5 and V is TRBV6-1, with TRBD1 identical over 7 bases. After removal of 5 bases from V and 3 bases from J, the junction contained 6 bases not matched to a gene. The CDR3 runs 14 residues. The germline CDR1 and CDR2 sequences are MNHNS and SASEGT. CDR3 sequence reads: CASSSDRVKETQYF. CDR3 sequence (DNA): TGTGCCAGCAGTAGCGACAGGGTAAAAGAGACCCAGTACTTC.

The rearrangement uses TRBV4-2 and TRBJ1-4; D gene unclear. With 1 base removed from V and 8 bases from J, the gap between germline ends came to 14 bases. CDR3 size: 15 residues. Looked up from germline, CDR1 is LGHNA and CDR2 is YNFKEQ. This chain's CDR3 is CASSQGGGYEEKLFF. The DNA of the CDR3 is TGTGCCAGCAGCCAAGGAGGCGGGTATGAGGAAAAACTGTTTTTT.

This chain connects TRBV4-3 to TRBJ1-2; D remains ambiguous. V was shortened by 2 bases and J by 4 bases, with 11 bases between the two germline ends. Germline loops: CDR1 LGHNA, CDR2 YSLEER. This CDR3 contains 14 residues. The CDR3, as DNA: TGCGCCAGCAGCCAAAAGCTGACAAGCTATGGCTACACCTTC. Its translation: CASSQKLTSYGYTF.

The chain combines TRBV6-5 with TRBJ1-2; a possible D gene is TRBD1 (6 bases). V was cut by 6 bases and J by 8 bases, with 16 bases left in between. The CDR3 spans 13 residues. CDR1 is MNHEY and CDR2 is SVGAGI in the germline V gene. The CDR3 here is CASRRNRVEGYTF. CDR3 nucleotide sequence: TGTGCCAGCAGGAGAAACAGGGTGGAGGGCTACACCTTC.

The rearrangement links TRBV5-5 to TRBJ2-4; 13 nucleotides line up with TRBD2. Germline V lookup: CDR1 SGHKS, CDR2 YYEKEE (reference sequence). The CDR3 is 16 amino acids. The trim removed 3 bases at V and 8 bases at J, leaving 8 bases unmatched. CDR3 region: CASSSTSGRLVDIQYF. The CDR3 DNA reads as TGTGCCAGCAGCTCGACTAGCGGGAGGTTGGTAGACATTCAGTACTTC.

This chain joins TRBV21-1 and TRBJ2-1; TRBD1 was called by the table and not checked on the DNA. TRBV21-1 is annotated as a pseudogene. This CDR3 is built from 16 residues. CDR3 bases: TGTGCCAGCAGCAAAGCTGGGAATAGTAGGGGCAATGAGCAGTTCTTC. It translates to CASSKAGNSRGNEQFF.

J is TRBJ2-7 and V is TRBV27, with a possible D match to TRBD1 (6 bases). Between the trimmed V and J ends, which lost 2 bases and 2 bases, there was a span of 10 bases. Per the germline V gene, CDR1 is MNHEY and CDR2 is SMNVEV (reference sequence). The CDR3 runs to 14 residues. The CDR3 region is CASSLARGPYEQYV. DNA for the CDR3: TGTGCCAGCAGTTTAGCCAGGGGCCCCTACGAGCAGTACGTC.

This clone was recorded once. The rearrangement joins TRBV5-5 to TRBJ1-2, with D uncertain. The CDR3 sequence is 14 residues long. Germline values: CDR1 SGHKS, CDR2 YYEKEE (reference sequence). Trimming took off 0 bases at V and 8 bases at J, with 14 bases between the two ends. CDR3: CASSLVDARVGYTF. The CDR3 bases are TGTGCCAGCAGCTTGGTGGACGCCCGTGTAGGCTACACCTTC. Combining the CDR3 with reference TRBV5-5 and TRBJ1-2 gives the whole variable domain DAGVTQSPTHLIKTRGQQVTLRCSPISGHKSVSWYQQVLGQGPQFIFQYYEKEERGRGNFPDRFSARQFPNYSSELNVNALLLGDSALYLCASSLVDARVGYTFGSGTRLTVV.

The V gene is TRBV30, the J gene TRBJ2-7; no clear D gene. The CDR3 spans 13 residues. Germline V gives CDR1 GTSNPN, CDR2 SVGIG (reference sequence). Deletions cut 3 bases from V and 6 bases from J, with 15 bases between. The CDR3 coding sequence is TGTGCCTGGAGAATACCGTCTTGGGGCGAGCAGTACTTC. It specifies CAWRIPSWGEQYF.

Only one count was recorded for this clone. V and J are TRBV28 and TRBJ1-1; D gene ambiguous. V was shortened by 7 bases and J by 4 bases, with 10 bases between the two germline ends. The CDR3 covers 12 residues. CDR1 and CDR2 (germline): MDHEN, SYDVKM. This chain's CDR3 is CASTPPSTEAFF. CDR3 DNA sequence: TGTGCCAGCACCCCCCCGAGCACTGAAGCTTTCTTT.

The sample holds a few counts of this clone. V is TRBV4-1 and J is TRBJ2-3; TRBD1 might be the D (5 bases). Germline CDR1 is MGHRA and CDR2 is YSYEKL. The CDR3 loop spans 14 amino acids. Trimming removed 4 bases at V and 7 bases at J, with 15 bases between. CDR3 sequence reads: CASSPLNRMNTQYF. CDR3 nucleotide sequence: TGCGCCAGCAGCCCGTTGAACAGGATGAATACGCAGTATTTT.

This clone has only a few counts. The genes are TRBV1 and TRBJ1-1. TRBV1 is listed as a pseudogene. This CDR3 is 13 amino acids long. The CDR3 DNA is TGCACCAGCAGCCAAGATCAAGGGTCGGAAGCTTTCTTT. The encoded protein is CTSSQDQGSEAFF.

The rearrangement uses TRBV5-1 and TRBJ2-1; the D call may be TRBD1 or TRBD2 (5 bases each). From germline, CDR1 is SGHRS and CDR2 YFSETQ. The length of the CDR3 is 16 residues. The V gene lost 0 bases and the J gene lost 2 bases, with 12 bases spanning the gap. CDR3: CASSLVGGSTYNEQFF. In nucleotides, the CDR3 is TGCGCCAGCAGCTTGGTTGGGGGAAGCACCTACAATGAGCAGTTCTTC.

The chain combines TRBV6-5 with TRBJ1-1, with D possibly TRBD1 on 5 matching bases. With 0 bases removed from V and 4 bases from J, the gap between germline ends came to 9 bases. CDR3 length equals 14 residues. The germline CDR1 and CDR2 sequences are MNHEY and SVGAGI. The CDR3 is CASSYSNGGTEAFF. The CDR3, as DNA: TGTGCCAGCAGTTACTCCAACGGGGGCACTGAAGCTTTCTTT.

The chain has TRBV6-4 and TRBJ1-2; TRBD1 matches at 9 bases. CDR1 is MRHNA and CDR2 is SNTAGT in the germline V gene. V shed 6 bases, J shed 2 bases, and the junction held 1 base outside the gene matches. The length of the CDR3 is 13 residues. The CDR3: CASRQGANYGYTF. The CDR3 DNA sequence: TGTGCCAGCAGACAGGGGGCGAACTATGGCTACACCTTC.